The sequence of this T cell receptor beta chain was determined in a study of monozygotic twins with inflammatory bowel disease. Whole blood supplied total RNA, and T cells were not sorted. TCRdb re-called the 5' RACE reads and catalogs CDR3 proteins one per entry, DNA excluded. Reported are 300,000 to 350,000 distinct CDR3 sequences; the ten largest clones contain 2% to 2.5%. The CDR3 has 16 amino acids. Germline CDR1 and CDR2: LNHNV and YYDKDF (reference sequence). V and J are TRBV15 and TRBJ2-7; TCRdb names TRBD1, which stays unverified in the absence of DNA. The TCR comes from a human donor with ulcerative colitis or Crohn's disease, or a healthy co-twin of an affected twin (not recorded which). The sequencing input was blood. The CDR3 reads CATSRGTGYSSYEQYF.